This entry is about one TCR beta chain. The repertoire was sequenced with immunoSEQ multiplex PCR; TCRdb's copy has only in-frame clones and lacks some. Of about 150,000 clones in the sample, 80% to 90% were seen once. This entry is derived from a study of blood T cell repertoires in COVID-19. The V gene's germline CDR1 is SGHTA and CDR2 FQGNSA. CDR3 size: 15 residues. Trimming took 5 bases from V and 3 from J, leaving 17 bases between them. Seattle cases were enrolled at active infection and followed longitudinally. The sequenced sample was peripheral blood. This receptor was obtained from a young man with COVID-19, enrolled during active disease. The rearrangement joins TRBV7-2 to TRBJ2-7; D gene ambiguous. CDR3 coding DNA: TGTGCCAGCAGCCAAGCGTCGGTCGGATTCTACGAGCAGTACTTC. Residues: CASSQASVGFYEQYF.